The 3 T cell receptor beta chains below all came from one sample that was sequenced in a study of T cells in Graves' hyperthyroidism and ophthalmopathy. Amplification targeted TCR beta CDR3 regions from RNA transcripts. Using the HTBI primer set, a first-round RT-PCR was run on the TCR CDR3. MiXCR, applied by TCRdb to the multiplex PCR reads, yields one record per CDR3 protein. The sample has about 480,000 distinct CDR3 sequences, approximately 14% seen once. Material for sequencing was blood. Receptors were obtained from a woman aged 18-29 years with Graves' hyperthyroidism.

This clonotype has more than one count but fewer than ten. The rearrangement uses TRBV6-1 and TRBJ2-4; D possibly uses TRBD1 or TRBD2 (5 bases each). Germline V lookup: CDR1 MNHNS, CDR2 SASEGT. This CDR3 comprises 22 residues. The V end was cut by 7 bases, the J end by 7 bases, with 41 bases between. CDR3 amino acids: CASTMRVGALGTQRSGHNIQYF. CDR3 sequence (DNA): TGTGCCAGCACCATGAGGGTGGGAGCTTTAGGGACCCAACGTTCCGGTCACAACATTCAGTACTTC.

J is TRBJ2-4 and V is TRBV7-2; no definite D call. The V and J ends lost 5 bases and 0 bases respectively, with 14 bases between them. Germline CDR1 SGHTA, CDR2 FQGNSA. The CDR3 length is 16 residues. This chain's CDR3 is CASSARGGLAKNIQYF. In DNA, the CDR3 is TGTGCCAGCAGCGCACGAGGCGGTTTAGCCAAAAACATTCAGTACTTC.

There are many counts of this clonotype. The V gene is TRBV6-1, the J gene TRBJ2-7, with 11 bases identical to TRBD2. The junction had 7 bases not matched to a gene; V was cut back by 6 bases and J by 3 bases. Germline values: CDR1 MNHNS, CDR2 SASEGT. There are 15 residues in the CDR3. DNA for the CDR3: TGTGCCAGCAGAGTCGCCGGGACTAGCGGCTACGAGCAGTACTTC. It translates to CASRVAGTSGYEQYF.